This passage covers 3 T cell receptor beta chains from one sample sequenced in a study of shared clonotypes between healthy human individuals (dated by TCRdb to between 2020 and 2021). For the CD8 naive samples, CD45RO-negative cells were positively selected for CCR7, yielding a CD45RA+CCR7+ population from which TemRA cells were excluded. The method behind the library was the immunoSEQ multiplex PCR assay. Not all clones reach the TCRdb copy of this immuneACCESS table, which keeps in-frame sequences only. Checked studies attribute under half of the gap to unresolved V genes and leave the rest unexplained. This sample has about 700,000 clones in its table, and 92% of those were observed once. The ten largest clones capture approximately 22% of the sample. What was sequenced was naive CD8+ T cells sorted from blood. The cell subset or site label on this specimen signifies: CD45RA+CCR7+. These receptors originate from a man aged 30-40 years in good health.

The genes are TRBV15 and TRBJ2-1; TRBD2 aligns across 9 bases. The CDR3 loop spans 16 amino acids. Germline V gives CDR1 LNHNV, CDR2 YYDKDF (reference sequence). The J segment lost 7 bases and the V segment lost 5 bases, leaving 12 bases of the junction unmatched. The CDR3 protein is CATSPLSLREGNEQFF. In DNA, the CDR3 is TGTGCCACCAGCCCCCTCTCTTTGCGGGAGGGGAATGAGCAGTTCTTC.

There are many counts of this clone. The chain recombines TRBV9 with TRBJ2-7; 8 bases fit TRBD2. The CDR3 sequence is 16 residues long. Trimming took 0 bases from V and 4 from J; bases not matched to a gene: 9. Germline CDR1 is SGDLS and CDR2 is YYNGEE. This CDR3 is CASSVERVSGMYEQYF. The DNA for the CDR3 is TGTGCCAGCAGCGTAGAGAGGGTTAGCGGGATGTACGAGCAGTACTTC.

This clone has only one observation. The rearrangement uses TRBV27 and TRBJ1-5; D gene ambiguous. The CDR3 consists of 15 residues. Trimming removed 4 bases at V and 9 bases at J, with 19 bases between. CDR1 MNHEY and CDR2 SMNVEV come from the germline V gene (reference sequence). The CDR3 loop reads CASSSQAVASRPQHF. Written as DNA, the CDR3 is TGTGCCAGCAGTTCTCAGGCAGTGGCAAGTCGGCCCCAGCATTTT.